The sequence of this TCR beta chain was determined in a study of graft-versus-host responses after intestinal transplantation. Study summary: Those transplanted obtained multivisceral, liver-intestinal, or isolated intestinal grafts. Anti-thymocyte globulin induction, then tacrolimus and steroids for two to four years, went to all recipients.

Overall study results and limits: Some patients had graft-donor T cell macrochimerism. In their allografts, the ratios of graft-versus-host to host-versus-graft T cell clones were high. Present in recipient marrow, GvH clones included some that appeared first in ileum or blood.

Produced via immunoSEQ multiplex PCR; TCRdb's table is partial and in-frame only. Here the sample spans tens of thousands of clones, about 91% being singletons. Germline assignment: CDR1 SQVTM and CDR2 ANQGSEA. V lost 4 bases and J lost 6; bases outside the gene matches: 3. The CDR3 length is 12 residues. To note about this clone: Its antigen is currently unknown.

This material consisted of unstimulated CD8+ T cells sorted from spleen or lymph node cells, taken before intestinal transplant. The chain employs TRBV29-1 and TRBJ1-3; 7 nucleotides align to TRBD1. The source of this sequence is a human donor who received an intestinal transplant. For the CDR3, the DNA is TGCAGCGTTGGAGACAGGGAAAACACCATATATTTT. Protein: CSVGDRENTIYF.